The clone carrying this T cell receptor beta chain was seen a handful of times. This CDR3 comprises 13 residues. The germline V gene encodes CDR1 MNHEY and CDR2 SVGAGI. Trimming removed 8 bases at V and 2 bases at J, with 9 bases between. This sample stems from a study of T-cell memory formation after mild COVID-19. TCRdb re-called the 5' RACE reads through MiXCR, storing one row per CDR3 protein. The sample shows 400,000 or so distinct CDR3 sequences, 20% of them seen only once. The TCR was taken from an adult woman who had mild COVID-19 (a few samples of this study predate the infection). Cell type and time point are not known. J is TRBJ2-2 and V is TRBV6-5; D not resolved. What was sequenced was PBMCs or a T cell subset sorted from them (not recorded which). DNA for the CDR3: TGTGCCAGCGCTGCCACTAACACCGGGGAGCTGTTTTTT. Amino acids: CASAATNTGELFF.